These 8 T cell receptor beta chains were all obtained from the same sample, sequenced in a study of shared clonotypes between healthy human individuals. Repertoires were generated with immunoSEQ multiplex PCR, while TCRdb's copy carries only in-frame clones and drops some. The sample carries about 2 million clones, about 94% recorded once. CD8 cells classed as naive were CD45RO-negative and positively selected for CCR7, excluding terminally differentiated effector memory CD45RA+ cells. The sequenced material came from naive CD8+ T cells sorted from blood. These receptor sequences come from a man aged 18 to 30 in good health.

The chain links TRBV9 to TRBJ2-3, with D hard to call. The germline V gene encodes CDR1 SGDLS and CDR2 YYNGEE. The CDR3 spans 13 residues. V shed 3 bases and J shed 6 bases, with 11 bases lying between them. CDR3 sequence: CASSAPPLDTQYF. The CDR3 nucleotides are TGTGCCAGCAGCGCCCCCCCGTTGGATACGCAGTATTTT.

As DNA, the CDR3 is TGTGCCAGCAGTTACCAGGACGGACCCTTCTACGAGCAGTACTTC. Its translation: CASSYQDGPFYEQYF. The V gene is TRBV6-5, the J gene TRBJ2-7; D is unclear. Germline CDR1 MNHEY, CDR2 SVGAGI. This CDR3 has 15 residues. V was clipped by 2 bases and J by 3 bases, with 14 bases between them.

This clone was observed once. Other DNA sequences within the sample encode an identical CDR3. This sequence joins TRBV6-5 and TRBJ1-5, with D possibly TRBD1 on 6 matching bases. CDR3 length: 14 amino acids. Trimming pared 6 bases from V and 3 bases from J, leaving 12 bases between. Germline CDR1 reads MNHEY; CDR2 reads SVGAGI. CDR3 loop: CASSLGGSNQPQHF. In DNA, the CDR3 is TGTGCCAGCAGCCTCGGGGGCTCCAATCAGCCCCAGCATTTT.

This rearrangement joins TRBV14 to TRBJ2-1; 12 bases align to TRBD2. Germline lookup yields CDR1 SGHDN and CDR2 FVKESK. Unmatched junction bases numbered 9, after V lost 4 bases and J lost 8 bases. The CDR3 extends over 16 amino acids. The CDR3 DNA reads as TGTGCCAGCAGCCCTGGGACTAGCGGGCCCCAGGATGAGCAGTTCTTC. Protein product: CASSPGTSGPQDEQFF. The variable domain in full, completed from reference TRBV14 and TRBJ2-1, reads EAGVTQFPSHSVIEKGQTVTLRCDPISGHDNLYWYRRVMGKEIKFLLHFVKESKQDESGMPNNRFLAERTGGTYSTLKVQPAELEDSGVYFCASSPGTSGPQDEQFFGPGTRLTVL.

As for this clone: The same CDR3 arises from other DNA sequences in this sample as well. The chain recombines TRBV5-6 with TRBJ1-1; D not resolved. CDR3 length equals 13 residues. Looked up from germline, CDR1 is SGHDT and CDR2 is YYEEEE. With 4 bases removed from V and 4 bases from J, the gap between germline ends came to 11 bases. The DNA of the CDR3 is TGTGCCAGCAGCGAGGGTGGGATCACTGAAGCTTTCTTT. The encoded protein is CASSEGGITEAFF.

The chain joins TRBV7-2 to TRBJ2-2; the match to TRBD2 covers 14 bases. This CDR3 is 19 amino acids long. The V and J ends lost 5 bases and 0 bases, in that order; junction bases with no gene match: 8. Per the germline V gene, CDR1 is SGHTA and CDR2 is FQGNSA. The CDR3, as DNA: TGTGCCAGCAGCCGAAGGACTAGCGGGGGGCTCGCGAACACCGGGGAGCTGTTTTTT. It codes for CASSRRTSGGLANTGELFF.

This chain uses TRBV5-8 with TRBJ2-7; 8 bases match TRBD1. CDR1 SGHTS and CDR2 YDEGEE come from the germline V gene. This CDR3 is built from 17 residues. The trim removed 4 bases at V and 4 bases at J, leaving 16 bases unmatched. The CDR3 region has the DNA TGTGCCAGCAGCATAGAAACAGGGGGTTCGGGTGGGTACGAGCAGTACTTC. Its protein is CASSIETGGSGGYEQYF.

The chain is built from TRBV7-8 and TRBJ1-4; D gene uncertain. The V end was cut by 2 bases, the J end by 8 bases, with 12 bases between. This CDR3 is 14 amino acids long. Germline lookup yields CDR1 SGHVS and CDR2 FQNEAQ. The CDR3 nucleotides are TGTGCCAGCAGCTTACTTGGGTGGCAAGAAAAACTGTTTTTT. Residues: CASSLLGWQEKLFF.